The 31 T cell receptor beta chains in this list originate from one sample, sequenced in a study of blood T cell repertoires in COVID-19. The protocol was immunoSEQ multiplex PCR, while the TCRdb copy is restricted to in-frame clones and leaves out a portion. The sample yields more than 300,000 clones, around 87% seen once. Sequenced material: peripheral blood. The receptors come from a woman in her 40s with COVID-19, enrolled during active disease.

Turning to this clone: Its ends do not fully match the called genes, so a read error is possible. V is TRBV19 and J is TRBJ1-4; D is possibly TRBD1 (5 bases). The CDR3 has 13 residues. CDR1 and CDR2 from the germline V gene are LNHDA and SQIVND (reference sequence). CDR3 sequence reads: CAGSDRVGRGLFF. The DNA for the CDR3 is TGTGCCGGTAGCGATCGAGTGGGTAGGGGTTTGTTTTTT.

This clone was detected a few times. The rearrangement links TRBV28 to TRBJ1-1, with 9 bases fitting TRBD1. This CDR3 spans 16 amino acids. Germline CDR1 reads MDHEN; CDR2 reads SYDVKM. Trimming at V came to 6 bases and at J to 5 bases, leaving 13 bases not matched to a gene. CDR3 in DNA: TGTGCCAGCAGGCTTATCCGTGGGACAGGGAGAACTGAAGCTTTCTTT. Translating gives CASRLIRGTGRTEAFF.

The rearrangement uses TRBV6-2 or TRBV6-3 and TRBJ2-3, with D possibly being TRBD1 (6 bases). The V and J ends lost 6 bases and 3 bases respectively, with 13 bases between them. The germline CDR1 and CDR2 sequences are MNHEY and SVGEGT. The CDR3 is 14 residues long. Here the CDR3 DNA reads TGTGCCAGCAGCCTAATACAGGGAACAGATACGCAGTATTTT. Residues: CASSLIQGTDTQYF.

The CDR3 sequence is CATSDKDNGRLGEQFF. The CDR3 DNA follows: TGTGCCACCAGTGACAAAGACAACGGGAGACTCGGCGAGCAGTTCTTC. The gene calls are TRBV24-1 and TRBJ2-1; D possibly corresponds to TRBD2 (6 bases). Trimming removed 4 bases at V and 10 bases at J, with 22 bases between. The CDR3 has 16 residues. Germline V gives CDR1 KGHDR, CDR2 SFDVKD.

The chain has TRBV7-9 and TRBJ2-7; 9 bases map to TRBD1. The germline gives CDR1 SEHNR, CDR2 FQNEAQ (reference sequence). V gave up 5 bases and J gave up 6 bases; unmatched junction bases: 5. The CDR3 runs 13 residues. CDR3 nucleotides: TGTGCCAGCAGCCCCCGACAGGGGGGCGAGCAGTACTTC. The encoded protein is CASSPRQGGEQYF.

The rearrangement links TRBV7-2 to TRBJ2-7, with TRBD2 matching over 10 bases. The V segment lost 2 bases and the J segment 3 bases; nucleotides outside the gene matches: 7. There are 16 residues in the CDR3. From germline, CDR1 is SGHTA and CDR2 FQGNSA. The CDR3 DNA is TGTGCCAGCAGCTTATTAGGGTTAGCGGGAGGCTACGAGCAGTACTTC. This codes for CASSLLGLAGGYEQYF.

This rearrangement joins TRBV7-3 to TRBJ2-3, with 12 bases identical to TRBD2. This CDR3 contains 17 residues. The V gene's germline CDR1 is SGHTA and CDR2 FQGTGA. V lost 5 bases and J lost 7; bases outside the gene matches: 13. CDR3 residues: CASSPLPLAGGQNTQYF. The DNA of the CDR3 is TGTGCCAGCAGCCCACTACCTCTAGCGGGGGGGCAAAATACGCAGTATTTT.

This chain joins TRBV5-1 and TRBJ2-6, with 12 bases fitting TRBD2. The V segment lost 4 bases and the J segment 0 bases; nucleotides outside the gene matches: 11. This CDR3 is 20 amino acids long. In germline, CDR1 is SGHRS, CDR2 YFSETQ. The DNA for the CDR3 is TGCGCCAGCAGCCGTGAGGGAGGGGGACTAGCGGGCTCTGGGGCCAACGTCCTGACTTTC. It encodes CASSREGGGLAGSGANVLTF.

This chain uses TRBV12-3 or TRBV12-4 with TRBJ2-7; tentatively, D is TRBD2 (5 bases). This CDR3 spans 13 amino acids. Trimming took off 0 bases at V and 5 bases at J, with 8 bases between the two ends. In DNA, the CDR3 is TGTGCCAGCAGTTTAGCTCTAGCAAACGAGCAGTACTTC. Translated, it gives CASSLALANEQYF.

The chain links TRBV6-5 to TRBJ2-3; 8 nucleotides agree with TRBD1. The CDR3 has 12 residues. CDR1 MNHEY and CDR2 SVGAGI come from the germline V gene. The CDR3 DNA reads TGTACTACCGGGACAGGTGTAGGTACGCAGTATTTT. It specifies CTTGTGVGTQYF.

V usage is TRBV6-5 and J usage is TRBJ1-1; the match to TRBD1 covers 7 bases. CDR1 is MNHEY, CDR2 SVGAGI, per germline. V lost 4 bases and J lost 1; bases outside the gene matches: 3. CDR3 length equals 14 residues. In nucleotides, the CDR3 is TGTGCCAGCAGTTCTAGGACAGGGAACACTGAAGCTTTCTTT. This translates into CASSSRTGNTEAFF.

The chain has TRBV28 and TRBJ2-7; D not certain. The CDR3 is 14 amino acids. The V gene lost 8 bases and the J gene lost 1 base, with 15 bases spanning the gap. Germline values: CDR1 MDHEN, CDR2 SYDVKM. This CDR3 reads CASGWRQKSYEQYF. CDR3 sequence (DNA): TGTGCCAGCGGATGGCGGCAGAAGTCCTACGAGCAGTACTTC.

The table lists this clone with a few counts. The chain combines TRBV9 with TRBJ1-2; TRBD1 might be the D (6 bases). This CDR3 has 14 amino acids. CDR1 is SGDLS, CDR2 YYNGEE, per germline. The V gene lost 2 bases and the J gene lost 0 bases, with 8 bases spanning the gap. Here the CDR3 reads CASSVTGANYGYTF. The CDR3 nucleotides are TGTGCCAGCAGCGTGACAGGAGCTAACTATGGCTACACCTTC.

This clone appeared a single time. The chain joins TRBV25-1 to TRBJ1-4; D unclear. CDR1 is MGHDK and CDR2 is SYGVNS in the germline V gene. Between the trimmed V and J ends, which lost 2 bases and 4 bases, there was a span of 8 bases. The CDR3 is 14 amino acids. CDR3 nucleotides: TGTGCCAGCAGTGAAGTGGTCAGTAATGAAAAACTGTTTTTT. It is translated as CASSEVVSNEKLFF.

The chain uses TRBV15 and TRBJ1-5; TRBD1 is a possible D gene (5 bases). CDR3 length: 17 amino acids. Trimming took off 4 bases at V and 5 bases at J, with 21 bases between the two ends. Per the germline V gene, CDR1 is LNHNV and CDR2 is YYDKDF (reference sequence). The CDR3 is CATSIFGGSRGDQPQHF. The CDR3 nucleotides are TGTGCCACCAGCATCTTCGGGGGGAGTCGGGGCGATCAGCCCCAGCATTTT. The whole variable domain, remainder taken from reference TRBV15 and TRBJ1-5, is DAMVIQNPRYQVTQFGKPVTLSCSQTLNHNVMYWYQQKSSQAPKLLFHYYDKDFNNEADTPDNFQSRRPNTSFCFLDIRSPGLGDTAMYLCATSIFGGSRGDQPQHFGDGTRLSIL.

The chain is built from TRBV7-9 and TRBJ1-4; 10 positions agree with TRBD1. CDR3 length equals 14 residues. V was clipped by 4 bases and J by 7 bases; unmatched bases: 3. Germline CDR1 reads SEHNR; CDR2 reads FQNEAQ (reference sequence). In DNA, the CDR3 is TGTGCCAGCAGCTCGGACAGGGGGAGTGAAAAACTGTTTTTT. Its protein product is CASSSDRGSEKLFF.

The rearrangement uses TRBV7-2 and TRBJ2-1; D might be TRBD2 (6 bases). V dropped 1 base and J dropped 12 bases, with 16 bases sitting between them. Looked up from germline, CDR1 is SGHTA and CDR2 is FQGNSA. The CDR3 is made up of 14 amino acids. CDR3 DNA sequence: TGTGCCAGCAGCTTAGAAGCGATGCAGGGAGGGCAGTTCTTC. Amino acids: CASSLEAMQGGQFF.

The J gene is TRBJ2-3, the V gene TRBV6-6; D perhaps matches TRBD2 (7 bases). The CDR3 spans 14 residues. Germline CDR1 is MNHNY and CDR2 is SVGAGI (reference sequence). V dropped 7 bases and J dropped 3 bases, with 14 bases sitting between them. This CDR3 reads CASIQGGTTDTQYF. DNA of the CDR3: TGTGCCAGCATCCAGGGAGGGACAACAGATACGCAGTATTTT.

The gene calls are TRBV9 and TRBJ2-1, with 13 nucleotides matching TRBD2. There are 18 residues in the CDR3. V shed 3 bases and J 4 bases; nucleotides not matched to a gene: 10. Germline CDR1 and CDR2: SGDLS and YYNGEE. This CDR3 is CASSAPLAGGNGYNEQFF. CDR3 sequence (DNA): TGTGCCAGCAGCGCCCCACTAGCGGGAGGGAATGGGTACAATGAGCAGTTCTTC.

This clone was seen only once. The CDR3 loop is CASSLIPGGSYNEQFF. Here the CDR3 DNA reads TGTGCCAGCAGCTTAATACCGGGGGGCTCCTACAATGAGCAGTTCTTC. The chain recombines TRBV7-2 with TRBJ2-1; TRBD2 agrees at 7 bases. With V trimmed by 2 bases and J by 0 bases, 4 bases remained unmatched. The CDR3 loop spans 16 amino acids. Germline CDR1 SGHTA, CDR2 FQGNSA.

The chain couples TRBV7-3 to TRBJ2-1; TRBD1 is a possible D gene (5 bases). Trimming left V 9 bases short and J 0 bases short, with 21 bases between. In germline, CDR1 is SGHTA, CDR2 FQGTGA. The CDR3 runs to 17 residues. The CDR3 DNA is TGTGCCAGTTCCGGACATACTCTGGGAAGCTCCTACAATGAGCAGTTCTTC. This sequence encodes CASSGHTLGSSYNEQFF.

This clone has a handful of counts. The chain combines TRBV30 with TRBJ1-2, with D possibly being TRBD1 (6 bases). The germline V gene encodes CDR1 GTSNPN and CDR2 SVGIG (reference sequence). The CDR3 has 13 residues. V gave up 3 bases and J gave up 3 bases, with 11 bases separating them. The CDR3 bases are TGTGCCTGGAGCGGACAGTTTGACTATGGCTACACCTTC. As protein: CAWSGQFDYGYTF.

This clone has just one count. This chain joins TRBV7-9 and TRBJ2-7; tentative D call: TRBD1 (6 bases). Trimming removed 1 base at V and 12 bases at J, with 13 bases between. The CDR3 runs 12 residues. Germline V gene sequence: CDR1 SEHNR, CDR2 FQNEAQ (reference sequence). This chain's CDR3 is CASSLGGGRGYF. CDR3 DNA sequence: TGTGCCAGCAGCTTAGGGGGCGGCAGGGGGTACTTC.

The V gene is TRBV7-3, the J gene TRBJ1-1; TRBD1 aligns across 9 bases. Germline-derived CDR1 and CDR2 are SGHTA and FQGTGA. The CDR3 length is 13 residues. Trimming cost V 8 bases and J 3 bases; bases outside gene matches: 4. The CDR3 coding sequence is TGTGCCAGCGCGCGACAGGGGGACACTGAAGCTTTCTTT. Translated, it gives CASARQGDTEAFF. The full variable domain, completed using reference TRBV7-3 and TRBJ1-1, is GAGVSQTPSNKVTEKGKYVELRCDPISGHTALYWYRQSLGQGPEFLIYFQGTGAADDSGLPNDRFFAVRPEGSVSTLKIQRTERGDSAVYLCASARQGDTEAFFGQGTRLTVV.

The count of this clone is one. This rearrangement joins TRBV9 to TRBJ2-3; TRBD2 matches 8 bases. CDR1 and CDR2 (germline): SGDLS, YYNGEE. After removal of 0 bases from V and 1 base from J, the junction contained 4 bases not matched to a gene. The CDR3 loop spans 16 amino acids. CDR3 nucleotide sequence: TGTGCCAGCAGCGTAGTCGGGCGGGGGGGCACAGATACGCAGTATTTT. Translated: CASSVVGRGGTDTQYF.

This clone was counted a single time. The gene calls are TRBV12-3 or TRBV12-4 and TRBJ2-5; 7 bases line up with TRBD1. V was pared by 5 bases and J by 4 bases, with 4 bases of the junction left unmatched. The CDR3 is 13 residues long. The CDR3 is CASSPTGRETQYF. The CDR3 DNA reads TGTGCCAGCAGTCCGACAGGGCGAGAGACCCAGTACTTC.

The CDR3 here is CAWSTNVYNEQFF. The CDR3 DNA sequence: TGTGCCTGGAGCACAAATGTTTACAATGAGCAGTTCTTC. The chain recombines TRBV30 with TRBJ2-1; no clear D gene. Germline V gene lookup returns CDR1 GTSNPN and CDR2 SVGIG (reference sequence). Trimming shortened V by 3 bases and J by 4 bases, and 10 bases separated the two germline ends. The length of the CDR3 is 13 residues.

The gene calls are TRBV6-5 and TRBJ1-1; tentatively, D is TRBD1 (5 bases). CDR3 size: 12 residues. The V gene's germline CDR1 is MNHEY and CDR2 SVGAGI. V lost 7 bases to trimming and J lost 5 bases, with 11 bases between them. The CDR3 reads CASTGVGTEAFF. CDR3 in DNA: TGTGCCAGCACGGGGGTGGGGACTGAAGCTTTCTTT.

The rearrangement links TRBV9 to TRBJ2-5; D perhaps matches TRBD2 (5 bases). Germline V CDR1 and CDR2: SGDLS, YYNGEE. V was trimmed by 0 bases and J by 4 bases, leaving 13 bases between them. This CDR3 contains 15 residues. The CDR3 nucleotides are TGTGCCAGCAGCGTAGAAGGACGGGCGGGAGAGACCCAGTACTTC. It is translated as CASSVEGRAGETQYF. Combining the CDR3 with reference TRBV9 and TRBJ2-5 gives the whole variable domain DSGVTQTPKHLITATGQRVTLRCSPRSGDLSVYWYQQSLDQGLQFLIQYYNGEERAKGNILERFSAQQFPDLHSELNLSSLELGDSALYFCASSVEGRAGETQYFGPGTRLLVL.

In its sample, this clone was seen a few times. The chain carries TRBV28 and TRBJ1-2; D perhaps matches TRBD1 (6 bases). In germline, CDR1 is MDHEN, CDR2 SYDVKM. The V and J ends lost 6 bases and 8 bases respectively, with 22 bases between them. The CDR3 length is 15 residues. CDR3 residues: CASSLTLGAGTGYTF. DNA of the CDR3: TGTGCCAGCAGCCTAACCCTAGGGGCAGGGACAGGCTACACCTTC.

This chain uses TRBV28 with TRBJ1-3; TRBD1 is a possible D gene (5 bases). The germline V gene encodes CDR1 MDHEN and CDR2 SYDVKM. The CDR3 sequence is 18 residues long. Trimming removed 6 bases from V and 3 bases from J, with 24 bases in between. CDR3 DNA sequence: TGTGCCAGCAGGCCCCGAATCGGCAGGGTAGACGGTGGAAACACCATATATTTT. Amino acids: CASRPRIGRVDGGNTIYF. Based on the CDR3 plus reference TRBV28 and TRBJ1-3, the full variable domain is DVKVTQSSRYLVKRTGEKVFLECVQDMDHENMFWYRQDPGLGLRLIYFSYDVKMKEKGDIPEGYSVSREKKERFSLILESASTNQTSMYLCASRPRIGRVDGGNTIYFGEGSWLTVV.